This TCR beta chain is from a study of cytomegalovirus exposure and HLA in healthy donors. As for the study in general: Earlier findings included some 100 million unique TCR beta sequences obtained from 170 million or so T cells.

Comments on this clone: Its matching antigen is unknown.

Germline-derived CDR1 and CDR2 are SNHLY and FYNNEI. The CDR3 totals 16 residues. The V segment lost 4 bases and the J segment 6 bases; nucleotides outside the gene matches: 7. The primer mix had 60 Vbeta and 13 Jbeta primers. Profiling relied on immunoSEQ multiplex PCR, and the TCRdb table lists in-frame clones only, not all of them. The sample consists of about 160,000 clones, roughly four fifths of them appearing once. Study-level results: In a later analysis, most CMV-associated TCR beta chains appeared HLA-restricted.

This TCR came from a woman aged 50 to 65 in good health and CMV-seropositive. The chain joins TRBV2 to TRBJ1-6; 9 positions match TRBD1. The sample taken for sequencing was PBMCs. The CDR3 is CASSAQQGAGNSPLHF. The CDR3 DNA sequence: TGTGCCAGCAGTGCCCAACAGGGGGCCGGTAATTCACCCCTCCACTTT.